Presented here are 20 T cell receptor beta chains from one specimen sequenced in a study of blood T cell repertoires in COVID-19. Libraries were prepared by immunoSEQ multiplex PCR; TCRdb keeps only in-frame clonotypes and omits some of them. Counted here are about 230,000 clones, approximately 82% occurring once; the ten biggest clones make up about 2%. The material sequenced was peripheral blood. The receptors stem from a man aged 35 to 55 who had recovered from COVID-19.

This clone is a singleton in its sample. V and J are TRBV30 and TRBJ1-1, with 7 positions matching TRBD1. The germline V gene has CDR1 GTSNPN and CDR2 SVGIG (reference sequence). This CDR3 contains 13 residues. V lost 5 bases and J lost 2; bases outside the gene matches: 5. The CDR3 reads CAWGGQFNTEAFF. The CDR3 DNA follows: TGTGCCTGGGGGGGACAGTTTAACACTGAAGCTTTCTTT.

The rearrangement joins TRBV11-3 to TRBJ2-7, with D perhaps matching TRBD2 (6 bases). V was shortened by 6 bases and J by 4 bases, with 10 bases between the two germline ends. The CDR3 is 12 amino acids. CDR1 SGHNT and CDR2 YENEEA come from the germline V gene. In DNA, the CDR3 is TGTGCCAGCAGATCGGGGGAGTACGAGCAGTACTTC. It is translated as CASRSGEYEQYF.

The gene calls are TRBV18 and TRBJ2-3; D is ambiguous. Per germline, CDR1 KGHSH and CDR2 LQKENI. This CDR3 is built from 16 residues. V lost 3 bases and J lost 4, with 17 bases in between. This chain's CDR3 is CASSPGADSRADTQYF. The CDR3 nucleotides are TGTGCCAGCTCACCCGGCGCGGATAGTAGAGCAGATACGCAGTATTTT.

V gene TRBV7-8 combines with J gene TRBJ1-1, with 8 bases aligning to TRBD1. The J segment lost 7 bases and the V segment lost 3 bases, leaving 16 bases of the junction unmatched. This CDR3 contains 17 residues. Per the germline V gene, CDR1 is SGHVS and CDR2 is FQNEAQ. CDR3 coding DNA: TGTGCCAGCAGCTTCCCCGCCGCGGGACAGGTTGGAAGTGAAGCTTTCTTT. Protein: CASSFPAAGQVGSEAFF.

The chain carries TRBV6-1 and TRBJ1-6, with 7 bases matching TRBD1. Trimming removed 1 base from V and 7 bases from J; junction bases left unmatched: 4. Germline V gene lookup returns CDR1 MNHNS and CDR2 SASEGT. This CDR3 region has 15 residues. This CDR3 is CASSEVAGGNSPLHF. CDR3 in DNA: TGTGCCAGCAGTGAAGTTGCAGGGGGAAATTCACCCCTCCACTTT.

The chain recombines TRBV28 with TRBJ1-2; a possible D gene is TRBD1 (5 bases). The germline V and J ends were trimmed by 5 bases and 6 bases, with 22 bases remaining between them. This CDR3 is built from 16 residues. Germline CDR1 reads MDHEN; CDR2 reads SYDVKM. CDR3 protein: CASSSLGLGGGDGYTF. The CDR3 nucleotides are TGTGCCAGCAGTAGTCTCGGCCTCGGGGGGGGAGATGGCTACACCTTC.

This clone was observed once. The chain links TRBV25-1 to TRBJ2-7; 8 bases line up with TRBD1. CDR1 and CDR2 (germline): MGHDK, SYGVNS. Germline trimming cut 6 bases from V and 6 bases from J; bases unmatched to any gene: 4. The CDR3 totals 12 residues. CDR3 protein: CASSPTGGEQYF. In nucleotides, the CDR3 is TGTGCCAGCAGCCCCACAGGGGGCGAGCAGTACTTC.

The chain has TRBV6-5 and TRBJ2-3; 10 positions match TRBD1. In germline, CDR1 is MNHEY, CDR2 SVGAGI. Trimming at V came to 4 bases and at J to 3 bases, leaving 7 bases not matched to a gene. The CDR3 spans 16 residues. The CDR3 sequence is CASSSPRDRGTDTQYF. The CDR3 DNA follows: TGTGCCAGCAGTTCCCCCCGGGACAGGGGAACAGATACGCAGTATTTT.

This sequence joins TRBV5-4 and TRBJ2-5; D is uncertain. Looked up from germline, CDR1 is SGHNT and CDR2 is YYREEE (reference sequence). V was pared by 4 bases and J by 3 bases, with 13 bases between. There are 14 residues in the CDR3. As DNA, the CDR3 is TGTGCCAGCAGCCTTCAGTCTTTGGAAGAGACCCAGTACTTC. It yields the protein CASSLQSLEETQYF.

This clone was picked up one time. The chain couples TRBV19 to TRBJ1-5; 9 nucleotides line up with TRBD1. From germline, CDR1 is LNHDA and CDR2 SQIVND (reference sequence). The CDR3 is 13 residues long. With 7 bases clipped from V and 4 bases from J, the junction kept 2 bases outside the gene matches. Written as DNA, the CDR3 is TGTGCCAGTACCGGGACAGGGAATCAGCCCCAGCATTTT. As protein: CASTGTGNQPQHF.

The chain couples TRBV7-2 to TRBJ2-5; 7 nucleotides agree with TRBD1. The germline gives CDR1 SGHTA, CDR2 FQGNSA. The CDR3 length is 14 residues. The V gene end was trimmed by 4 bases and the J gene end by 4 bases; junction bases not matched to a gene: 6. As DNA, the CDR3 is TGTGCCAGCAGCTCCATAGGGGGCCGAGAGACCCAGTACTTC. This translates into CASSSIGGRETQYF.

The gene calls are TRBV5-1 and TRBJ2-7, with TRBD2 identical over 11 bases. Germline V gives CDR1 SGHRS, CDR2 YFSETQ. The trim removed 2 bases at V and 5 bases at J, leaving 3 bases unmatched. This CDR3 contains 14 residues. CDR3 protein: CASSFGTSGDEQYF. The CDR3 DNA reads as TGCGCCAGCAGCTTCGGGACTAGCGGAGACGAGCAGTACTTC.

This chain links TRBV7-2 with TRBJ1-2; 7 nucleotides match TRBD1. The length of the CDR3 is 14 residues. From germline, CDR1 is SGHTA and CDR2 FQGNSA. V was clipped by 2 bases and J by 7 bases; unmatched bases: 7. The CDR3 nucleotides read TGTGCCAGCAGCTTATTAGAGGGGGCGGGTGGCTACACCTTC. It is translated as CASSLLEGAGGYTF.

The V gene is TRBV21-1, the J gene TRBJ2-5; the listed D gene, TRBD1, was not tested against the DNA. TRBV21-1 is noted as a pseudogene. This CDR3 region has 17 residues. CDR3 sequence (DNA): TGTGCCAGCAGCTCCGGATCGCTCCGGGACACTCGTGAGACCCAGTACTTC. It translates to CASSSGSLRDTRETQYF.

J is TRBJ2-3 and V is TRBV3-1 (or the pseudogene TRBV3-2), with D perhaps matching TRBD2 (5 bases). Germline loops: CDR1 LGHDT, CDR2 YNNKEL (reference sequence). V was clipped by 0 bases and J by 6 bases, with 10 bases between them. The CDR3 length is 14 residues. CDR3 amino acids: CASSQDAGGDTQYF. The CDR3 nucleotides read TGTGCCAGCAGCCAAGATGCAGGAGGCGATACGCAGTATTTT.

The rearrangement links TRBV5-1 to TRBJ1-1, with 7 bases identical to TRBD1. With 3 bases clipped from V and 10 bases from J, the junction kept 9 bases outside the gene matches. Germline V gene data show CDR1 as SGHRS and CDR2 as YFSETQ. CDR3 length: 13 amino acids. The CDR3 bases are TGCGCCAGCAGCTCCCAAGGGGGCACCGGAGCTTTCTTT. Residues: CASSSQGGTGAFF.

The chain is built from TRBV7-2 and TRBJ1-1; tentatively, D is TRBD1 (6 bases). The CDR3 consists of 13 residues. Trimming took off 1 base at V and 10 bases at J, with 13 bases between the two ends. Germline lookup yields CDR1 SGHTA and CDR2 FQGNSA. The DNA of the CDR3 is TGTGCCAGCAGCTTAGTGGGGGCAACGGGAGCTTTCTTT. Its protein product is CASSLVGATGAFF.

The V gene is TRBV6-6, the J gene TRBJ1-1, with TRBD1 identical over 7 bases. The germline V gene encodes CDR1 MNHNY and CDR2 SVGAGI (reference sequence). This CDR3 spans 14 amino acids. With 10 bases clipped from V and 5 bases from J, the junction kept 13 bases outside the gene matches. The CDR3: CATRDSRNPTEAFF. The CDR3 DNA reads TGTGCCACCCGGGACAGCCGAAACCCTACTGAAGCTTTCTTT.

This clone was observed a single time. Possible read error: a much larger clone is one base away. Other DNA variants within this sample encode the same CDR3. This chain links TRBV5-4 with TRBJ2-7; 10 nucleotides line up with TRBD1. V dropped 4 bases and J dropped 3; count of bases not matched to a gene: 1. CDR1 is SGHNT and CDR2 is YYREEE in the germline V gene (reference sequence). This CDR3 is 13 amino acids long. CDR3 residues: CASSRDRGYEQYF. Written as DNA, the CDR3 is TGTGCCAGCAGCCGGGACAGGGGCTACGAGCAGTACTTC.

The CDR3 bases are TGTGCCACCCCTCCTGGCGCGGGGGCACGGGATTCCTACGAGCAGTACTTC. The encoded protein is CATPPGAGARDSYEQYF. This chain joins TRBV21-1 and TRBJ2-7; TRBD2, the D gene given by the table, was not confirmed from the DNA. TRBV21-1 is marked as a pseudogene. The CDR3 contains 17 residues.